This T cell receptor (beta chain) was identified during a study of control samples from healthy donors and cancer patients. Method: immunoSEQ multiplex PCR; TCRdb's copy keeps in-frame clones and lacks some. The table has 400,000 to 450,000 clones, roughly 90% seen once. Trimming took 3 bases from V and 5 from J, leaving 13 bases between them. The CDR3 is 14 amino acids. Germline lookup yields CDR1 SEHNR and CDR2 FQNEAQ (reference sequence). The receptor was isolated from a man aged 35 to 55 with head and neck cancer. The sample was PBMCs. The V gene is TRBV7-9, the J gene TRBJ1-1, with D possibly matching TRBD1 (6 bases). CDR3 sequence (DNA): TGTGCCAGCAGCTTCGTAGGGGGTAGGACTGAAGCTTTCTTT. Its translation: CASSFVGGRTEAFF.